The 30 T cell receptor beta chains reported below all come from one sample, sequenced in a study of blood T cell repertoires in COVID-19. Here immunoSEQ multiplex PCR was the method, and the copy in TCRdb shows in-frame clones only, minus some. The sample carries approximately 120,000 clones, approximately 80% recorded once. The sequenced sample consisted of peripheral blood. The source is a human donor in a cohort sampled during active COVID-19.

The chain is built from TRBV11-2 and TRBJ1-4; the D gene is possibly TRBD1 (6 bases). The CDR3 has 15 amino acids. Germline lookup yields CDR1 SGHAT and CDR2 FQNNGV. Trimming removed 5 bases at V and 3 bases at J, with 13 bases between. The CDR3, as DNA: TGTGCCAGCAGCCCCCCCGGACAGTCTAATGAAAAACTGTTTTTT. Translation gives CASSPPGQSNEKLFF.

The V and J genes are TRBV6-4 and TRBJ1-6, with 8 bases aligning to TRBD1. This CDR3 spans 19 amino acids. Trimming removed 2 bases from V and 2 bases from J; junction bases left unmatched: 11. Germline CDR1 reads MRHNA; CDR2 reads SNTAGT. CDR3: CASSDPGQVPRAYNSPLHF. The CDR3 DNA is TGTGCCAGCAGTGACCCGGGACAGGTTCCCCGCGCCTATAATTCACCCCTCCACTTT.

This clone turned up a few times. This chain joins TRBV7-9 and TRBJ1-1; the D gene is possibly TRBD1 (6 bases). The V end lost 5 bases, the J end lost 1 base, and 11 bases lay between the germline ends. The germline V gene encodes CDR1 SEHNR and CDR2 FQNEAQ (reference sequence). CDR3 length: 14 amino acids. The CDR3 spells CASSPWTANTEAFF. The CDR3 DNA reads as TGTGCCAGCAGCCCTTGGACAGCGAACACTGAAGCTTTCTTT.

The chain uses TRBV6-5 and TRBJ2-4, with 7 bases that match TRBD2. The CDR3 extends over 15 amino acids. CDR1 is MNHEY and CDR2 is SVGAGI in the germline V gene. J was trimmed by 1 base and V by 8 bases; bases with no gene match: 8. The DNA of the CDR3 is TGTGCCAGCGGGGAGGTGCGGGGGGCCAAAAACATTCAGTACTTC. Translation: CASGEVRGAKNIQYF.

This clone was observed a handful of times. As DNA, the CDR3 is TGTGCCAGCAGCTTATACGGACTAGCGGGAGCTTCAAAGACCCAGTACTTC. As protein: CASSLYGLAGASKTQYF. This chain links TRBV7-2 with TRBJ2-5; 13 bases agree with TRBD2. The CDR3 totals 17 residues. CDR1 and CDR2 from the germline V gene are SGHTA and FQGNSA. Trimming at V came to 2 bases and at J to 6 bases, leaving 9 bases not matched to a gene.

J is TRBJ2-1 and V is TRBV5-4; 14 nucleotides match TRBD2. This CDR3 comprises 18 residues. Germline V lookup: CDR1 SGHNT, CDR2 YYREEE (reference sequence). Losses at the gene ends were 2 bases for V and 7 bases for J; bases not matched to a gene: 11. The CDR3 DNA is TGTGCCAGCAGCTTTACCCACGGGACTAGCGGGAGAGGGAATGAGCAGTTCTTC. It specifies CASSFTHGTSGRGNEQFF.

The CDR3 reads CASAQGRELSETQYF. The CDR3 bases are TGTGCCAGTGCCCAAGGGCGGGAGTTGTCTGAGACCCAGTACTTC. The rearrangement uses TRBV19 and TRBJ2-5; 7 bases match TRBD2. V shed 8 bases and J 5 bases; nucleotides not matched to a gene: 14. The CDR3 is 15 amino acids. CDR1 LNHDA and CDR2 SQIVND come from the germline V gene (reference sequence).

The chain combines TRBV7-2 with TRBJ1-5, with D possibly matching TRBD1 (6 bases). V shed 4 bases and J shed 2 bases, with 9 bases lying between them. The CDR3 has 14 residues. CDR1 and CDR2 from the germline V gene are SGHTA and FQGNSA. CDR3 in DNA: TGTGCCAGCAGCTCGTCAGGGGGCAATCAGCCCCAGCATTTT. Encoded protein: CASSSSGGNQPQHF.

For this clone: This sample includes further DNA sequences coding for the same CDR3. This chain connects TRBV6-1 to TRBJ1-4, with 10 bases that match TRBD1. The CDR3 length is 14 residues. V trimming: 3 bases; J trimming: 7 bases; junction bases outside the gene matches: 2. Per the germline V gene, CDR1 is MNHNS and CDR2 is SASEGT. The CDR3 region is CASSETGGVEKLFF. The CDR3 nucleotides are TGTGCCAGCAGTGAGACAGGGGGCGTTGAAAAACTGTTTTTT.

The gene calls are TRBV6-6 and TRBJ1-4, with D possibly being TRBD1 (5 bases). This CDR3 region has 15 residues. Trimming left V 2 bases short and J 8 bases short, with 15 bases between. The germline gives CDR1 MNHNY, CDR2 SVGAGI (reference sequence). The CDR3 here is CASSYRQGSYEKLFF. CDR3 coding DNA: TGTGCCAGCAGTTACAGGCAGGGATCGTACGAAAAACTGTTTTTT.

J is TRBJ2-5 and V is TRBV29-1; maybe TRBD1 (5 bases). Deletions cut 4 bases from V and 2 bases from J, with 14 bases between. The CDR3 sequence is 14 residues long. Germline V gene data show CDR1 as SQVTM and CDR2 as ANQGSEA. In DNA form, the CDR3 reads TGCAGCGTTGTAGGGGTTTCGTCGCAAGAGACCCAGTACTTC. This translates into CSVVGVSSQETQYF.

The rearrangement joins TRBV30 to TRBJ1-4; the match to TRBD1 covers 8 bases. The trim removed 2 bases at V and 7 bases at J, leaving 6 bases unmatched. Germline CDR1 and CDR2: GTSNPN and SVGIG (reference sequence). CDR3 size: 14 residues. The CDR3 nucleotides are TGTGCCTGGAGTAGTCAGGGGGCCTCTGAAAAACTGTTTTTT. It specifies CAWSSQGASEKLFF.

J is TRBJ1-6 and V is TRBV2, with a possible D match to TRBD1 (5 bases). The germline V gene encodes CDR1 SNHLY and CDR2 FYNNEI. This CDR3 comprises 14 residues. Between the trimmed V and J ends, which lost 4 bases and 7 bases, there was a span of 11 bases. This CDR3 is CASSGTTGNSPLHF. The CDR3 nucleotides read TGTGCCAGCAGTGGGACAACTGGAAATTCACCCCTCCACTTT. Full variable domain (outside the CDR3, taken from reference TRBV2 and TRBJ1-6): EPEVTQTPSHQVTQMGQEVILRCVPISNHLYFYWYRQILGQKVEFLVSFYNNEISEKSEIFDDQFSVERPDGSNFTLKIRSTKLEDSAMYFCASSGTTGNSPLHFGNGTRLTVT.

The chain recombines TRBV7-2 with TRBJ1-1, with 7 bases lining up with TRBD1. The V and J ends lost 3 bases and 3 bases, in that order; junction bases with no gene match: 10. CDR3 length: 16 amino acids. The germline gives CDR1 SGHTA, CDR2 FQGNSA. CDR3 region: CASSFTTGSRDTEAFF. The DNA for the CDR3 is TGTGCCAGCAGCTTTACGACAGGGTCCCGGGACACTGAAGCTTTCTTT. Complete variable domain (other parts from reference TRBV7-2 and TRBJ1-1): GAGVSQSPSNKVTEKGKDVELRCDPISGHTALYWYRQSLGQGLEFLIYFQGNSAPDKSGLPSDRFSAERTGGSVSTLTIQRTQQEDSAVYLCASSFTTGSRDTEAFFGQGTRLTVV.

The V call is TRBV4-3, the J call TRBJ2-3, with 7 bases matching TRBD1. J was trimmed by 4 bases and V by 4 bases; bases with no gene match: 17. Germline V CDR1 and CDR2: LGHNA, YSLEER. This CDR3 is built from 18 residues. The CDR3 is CASSRTRWSNTGADTQYF. The CDR3 DNA reads TGCGCCAGCAGCCGCACGCGGTGGAGCAATACAGGGGCAGATACGCAGTATTTT.

This rearrangement joins TRBV3-1 (or the pseudogene TRBV3-2) to TRBJ2-2; a weak D match, TRBD2 (6 bases). The CDR3 extends over 16 amino acids. Germline V gene data show CDR1 as LGHDT and CDR2 as YNNKEL (reference sequence). Trimming took off 0 bases at V and 6 bases at J, with 14 bases between the two ends. The CDR3 nucleotides read TGTGCCAGCAGCCAAGAGTCCAGGGACTTGGCCGGGGAGCTGTTTTTT. Protein: CASSQESRDLAGELFF.

V gene TRBV28 combines with J gene TRBJ2-2; 7 bases are shared with TRBD2. After removal of 2 bases from V and 6 bases from J, the junction contained 6 bases not matched to a gene. The germline V gene has CDR1 MDHEN and CDR2 SYDVKM. This CDR3 is built from 15 residues. In DNA, the CDR3 is TGTGCCAGCAGTTTAGCGGGAGTTAAGGCCGGGGAGCTGTTTTTT. Protein: CASSLAGVKAGELFF.

With regard to this clone: The junction does not match germline at one end; this may be a read error. The chain uses TRBV5-1 and TRBJ1-6; the D is unclear. Germline V gene data show CDR1 as SGHRS and CDR2 as YFSETQ. The CDR3 length is 12 residues. The CDR3 DNA reads as TGCGCCAGCAGCTCCAATAATTCACCCCTCCACTTT. It specifies CASSSNNSPLHF.

The chain links TRBV6-5 to TRBJ1-2; possible D gene TRBD1, 5 bases. The CDR3 covers 14 residues. V lost 6 bases and J 4 bases, leaving 15 bases between the germline ends. Per the germline V gene, CDR1 is MNHEY and CDR2 is SVGAGI. The CDR3 sequence is CASRGRTLVYGYTF. CDR3 bases: TGTGCCAGCAGGGGCCGGACACTCGTCTATGGCTACACCTTC.

The chain couples TRBV10-3 to TRBJ2-7; 9 bases match TRBD1. V was clipped by 2 bases and J by 2 bases; unmatched bases: 4. The CDR3 is made up of 15 amino acids. Germline V gene data show CDR1 as ENHRY and CDR2 as SYGVKD. The CDR3: CAISETRQGAYEQYF. The CDR3 DNA is TGTGCCATCAGTGAGACCCGACAGGGGGCCTACGAGCAGTACTTC.

The table lists this clone with a few counts. The chain employs TRBV10-3 and TRBJ1-5; D unresolved. This CDR3 is built from 14 residues. Between the trimmed V and J ends, which lost 4 bases and 8 bases, there was a span of 15 bases. Looked up from germline, CDR1 is ENHRY and CDR2 is SYGVKD. The CDR3 protein is CAISGGLGGEPQHF. The CDR3 nucleotides read TGTGCCATCAGTGGCGGACTCGGTGGTGAGCCCCAGCATTTT.

The chain links TRBV25-1 to TRBJ2-1, with 8 bases that match TRBD2. Trimming cost V 8 bases and J 1 base; bases outside gene matches: 4. The CDR3 sequence is 14 residues long. CDR1 is MGHDK and CDR2 is SYGVNS in the germline V gene. The CDR3 is CASSREGSYNEQFF. CDR3 in DNA: TGTGCCAGCTCCCGGGAGGGTTCCTACAATGAGCAGTTCTTC.

V is TRBV28 and J is TRBJ2-3; 8 bases match TRBD2. Germline values: CDR1 MDHEN, CDR2 SYDVKM. The CDR3 covers 17 residues. V lost 4 bases to trimming and J lost 4 bases; unmatched junction nucleotides: 13. The CDR3 region has the DNA TGTGCCAGCAGTTCTCCCGGGGGGCGGGGGGACCCAGATACGCAGTATTTT. Translation: CASSSPGGRGDPDTQYF.

The chain recombines TRBV13 with TRBJ2-3, with D tentatively TRBD2 (7 bases). CDR1 PRHDT and CDR2 FYEKMQ come from the germline V gene (reference sequence). V lost 4 bases and J lost 0, with 20 bases in between. The length of the CDR3 is 18 residues. DNA for the CDR3: TGTGCCAGCAGCTATACGCCCGAGGGGGGGTCTAGCACAGATACGCAGTATTTT. Protein product: CASSYTPEGGSSTDTQYF.

This CDR3 is CASTQTGSHTGELFF. CDR3 DNA: TGTGCCAGTACCCAGACAGGGTCTCACACCGGGGAGCTGTTTTTT. The gene calls are TRBV19 and TRBJ2-2, with 7 bases fitting TRBD1. The germline V gene encodes CDR1 LNHDA and CDR2 SQIVND (reference sequence). CDR3 length equals 15 residues. Germline trimming cut 7 bases from V and 3 bases from J; bases unmatched to any gene: 8.

This clone was picked up a small number of times. CDR3 region: CASSLQGAEVDTF. CDR3 DNA: TGTGCCAGCAGCCTACAGGGGGCGGAGGTCGACACCTTC. The chain uses TRBV3-1 (or the pseudogene TRBV3-2) and TRBJ1-2; 9 nucleotides agree with TRBD1. The CDR3 is 13 amino acids. V lost 4 bases, J lost 12 bases, and 9 bases stayed unmatched. Germline assignment: CDR1 LGHDT and CDR2 YNNKEL (reference sequence).

This clone has just a few counts. The sample carries other DNA sequences with the same CDR3. The gene calls are TRBV7-2 and TRBJ1-1; tentatively, D is TRBD1 (6 bases). CDR1 and CDR2 from the germline V gene are SGHTA and FQGNSA. V dropped 0 bases and J dropped 4 bases, with 6 bases sitting between them. The CDR3 is 13 residues long. The CDR3 sequence: CASSLAQGTEAFF. CDR3 sequence (DNA): TGTGCCAGCAGCTTAGCACAGGGCACTGAAGCTTTCTTT.

This clone was observed a few times. The V gene is TRBV4-2, the J gene TRBJ1-1, with 11 bases lining up with TRBD1. V lost 0 bases to trimming and J lost 4 bases; unmatched junction nucleotides: 13. This CDR3 has 19 residues. Germline V gives CDR1 LGHNA, CDR2 YNFKEQ. CDR3 amino acids: CASSQEGWTGGGRGTEAFF. DNA of the CDR3: TGTGCCAGCAGCCAAGAGGGTTGGACAGGGGGCGGGAGGGGCACTGAAGCTTTCTTT.

The rearrangement links TRBV6-6 to TRBJ1-2, with a possible D match to TRBD1 (5 bases). The germline CDR1 and CDR2 sequences are MNHNY and SVGAGI (reference sequence). Trimming left V 2 bases short and J 6 bases short, with 16 bases between. This CDR3 has 15 residues. The CDR3 DNA follows: TGTGCCAGCAGTTACGGGGGGAGGAGGGACGATGGCTACACCTTC. Amino acids: CASSYGGRRDDGYTF.

The chain recombines TRBV5-4 with TRBJ2-7, with 9 bases matching TRBD1. Trimming took 4 bases from V and 3 from J; bases not matched to a gene: 8. The CDR3 consists of 15 residues. Germline V gives CDR1 SGHNT, CDR2 YYREEE (reference sequence). CDR3 DNA sequence: TGTGCCAGCAGCGACAGGGGGGGCGGGGGCTACGAGCAGTACTTC. It yields the protein CASSDRGGGGYEQYF.